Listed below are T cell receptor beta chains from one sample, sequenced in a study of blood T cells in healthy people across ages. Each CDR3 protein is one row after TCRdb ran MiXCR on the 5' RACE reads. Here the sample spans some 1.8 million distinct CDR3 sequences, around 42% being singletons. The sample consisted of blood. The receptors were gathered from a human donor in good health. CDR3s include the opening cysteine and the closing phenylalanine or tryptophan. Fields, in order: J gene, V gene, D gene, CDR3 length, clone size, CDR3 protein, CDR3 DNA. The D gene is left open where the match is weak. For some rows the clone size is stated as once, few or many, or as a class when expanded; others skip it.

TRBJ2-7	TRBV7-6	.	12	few	CASSLVGIEQYF	TGTGCCAGCAGCTTAGTCGGCATCGAGCAGTACTTC
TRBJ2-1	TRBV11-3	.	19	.	CASRGNGGGITLSYNEQFF	TGTGCCAGCAGGGGGAATGGAGGGGGTATAACGTTATCCTACAATGAGCAGTTCTTC
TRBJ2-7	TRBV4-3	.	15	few	CASSQDFIAGNEQYF	TGCGCCAGCAGCCAAGATTTCATTGCAGGGAACGAGCAGTACTTC
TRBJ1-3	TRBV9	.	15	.	CASSVGAHSGNTIYF	TGTGCCAGCAGCGTAGGGGCACACTCTGGAAACACCATATATTTT
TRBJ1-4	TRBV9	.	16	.	CASSVGPGAANEKLFF	TGTGCCAGCAGCGTTGGACCCGGGGCCGCTAATGAAAAACTGTTTTTT
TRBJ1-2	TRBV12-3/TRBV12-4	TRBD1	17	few	CASSHTGTASVLYGYTF	TGTGCCAGCAGTCATACCGGGACAGCGTCGGTTTTGTATGGCTACACCTTT
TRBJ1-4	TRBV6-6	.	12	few	CASSFNMEKLFF	TGTGCCAGCAGTTTCAACATGGAAAAACTGTTTTTT
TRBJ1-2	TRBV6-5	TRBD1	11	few	CASSGRGEYTF	TGTGCCAGCAGTGGCAGGGGGGAGTACACCTTC
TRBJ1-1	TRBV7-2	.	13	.	CASSLAGGAGAFF	TGTGCCAGCAGCTTAGCCGGGGGCGCGGGAGCTTTCTTT
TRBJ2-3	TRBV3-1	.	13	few	CASSQLVGDTQYF	TGTGCCAGCAGCCAATTGGTCGGGGATACGCAGTATTTT